This is a list of T cell receptor beta chains from one sample in a study of T cell repertoires in cytomegalovirus infection. TCRdb ran MiXCR on the reads and lists one entry per CDR3 protein. The sample has a few hundred thousand distinct CDR3 sequences, approximately 13% seen once. Sequencing was performed on PBMCs. The receptors originated from a human donor in good health (CMV status not recorded). Some clones in this sample may be carry-over from other donors' samples. CDR3s include the opening cysteine and the closing phenylalanine or tryptophan. D genes are given only for firm matches. Size is stated for part of the rows, as once, few or many counts, or as a class when the clone is expanded.

v_call	clone_size	j_call	d_call	cdr3_nt	cdr3_aa
TRBV7-2	many	TRBJ1-2	.	TGTGCCAGCAGCTTAGAGGGTGGACATGGCTACACCTTC	CASSLEGGHGYTF
TRBV6-6	.	TRBJ1-5	.	TGTGCCAGCAGTCAAGACGGGGAAGGGCAGCCCCAGCATTTT	CASSQDGEGQPQHF
TRBV20-1	many	TRBJ2-1	TRBD2	TGCAGTGCTAGTCCGGGAGGAAATGAGCAGTTCTTC	CSASPGGNEQFF
TRBV7-2	many	TRBJ2-1	.	TGTGCCAGCAGGGGCCTTCGGAGACCCAACAATGAGCAGTTCTTC	CASRGLRRPNNEQFF
TRBV5-4	few	TRBJ2-5	.	TGTGCCAGCAGCTTGGGGGGCCTCAGGGGAGAGACCCAGTACTTC	CASSLGGLRGETQYF
TRBV20-1	few	TRBJ2-3	.	TGCAGTGCGGGCCTCGGCGGGCTTTCGGATACGCAGTATTTT	CSAGLGGLSDTQYF
TRBV12-3/TRBV12-4	.	TRBJ1-4	.	TGTGCCAGCGGCCCTGGAGGTAGAAAACTGTTTTTT	CASGPGGRKLFF
TRBV5-1	few	TRBJ2-3	TRBD2	TGCGCCAGCAGCCAGACTAGCGGCAGCACAGATACGCAGTATTTT	CASSQTSGSTDTQYF
TRBV28	many	TRBJ2-1	TRBD1	TGTGCCAGCAGTTCAAGACGGACAGGAAATGAGCAGTTCTTC	CASSSRRTGNEQFF
TRBV11-3	few	TRBJ2-3	.	TGTGCCAGCAGCTCATCCCCCAGTGGGACAGATACGCAGTATTTT	CASSSSPSGTDTQYF
TRBV20-1	few	TRBJ2-5	TRBD2	TGCAGTGCCCCCGATGGGGGGAGGGCCCTGGAGACCCAGTACTTC	CSAPDGGRALETQYF
TRBV20-1	.	TRBJ2-1	TRBD1	TGCAGTGCTAGACCGGGACAGAACTACAATGAGCAGTTCTTC	CSARPGQNYNEQFF
TRBV29-1	many	TRBJ1-2	TRBD1	TGCAGCGTTGACCATAGGCAGGGGGCGCGGGATGGCTACACCTTC	CSVDHRQGARDGYTF
TRBV5-4	.	TRBJ2-1	TRBD1	TGTGCCAGCAGCTTCGGGACAGGTCACAATGAGCAGTTCTTC	CASSFGTGHNEQFF
TRBV10-3	many	TRBJ2-5	.	TGTGCCATCAGTGACCCACCCGTGGGGGAAGAGACCCAGTACTTC	CAISDPPVGEETQYF
TRBV28	many	TRBJ1-2	TRBD1	TGTGCCAGCAGTTCGATCTCCGGGACAGGGAGTAACTATGGCTACACCTTC	CASSSISGTGSNYGYTF
TRBV7-2	many	TRBJ2-7	TRBD2	TGTGCCAGCAGCTTCCTAGCGGGAGCCACCATCGCCTACGAGCAGTACTTC	CASSFLAGATIAYEQYF
TRBV7-2	many	TRBJ1-6	.	TGTGCCAGCAGCTGGCAATGGCCGGATTCACCCCTCCACTTT	CASSWQWPDSPLHF
TRBV7-2	many	TRBJ2-3	TRBD2	TGTGCCAGCAGCTTAGAGGGCCGGGGGGTTTTGGATACGCAGTATTTT	CASSLEGRGVLDTQYF
TRBV7-4	.	TRBJ2-5	.	TGTGCCAGCAGCCTTAGTCCAGGGGAGGAGACCCAGTACTTC	CASSLSPGEETQYF
TRBV11-2	.	TRBJ2-7	TRBD1	TGTGCCAGCAGCTTAGTTTCGGGACAGGTCTCCTACGAGCAGTACTTC	CASSLVSGQVSYEQYF
TRBV7-9	many	TRBJ2-7	.	TGTGCCAGCAGCTTAAACAGTGGAGGGGTCGAGCAGTACTTC	CASSLNSGGVEQYF
TRBV6-5	.	TRBJ2-6	.	TGTGCCAGCAGTCCAGGGGTTACTGGGGCCAACGTCCTGACTTTC	CASSPGVTGANVLTF
TRBV7-9	many	TRBJ2-5	.	TGTGCCAGCAGCTTAGTGGGACATAGCCAAGAGACCCAGTACTTC	CASSLVGHSQETQYF
TRBV18	.	TRBJ1-5	.	TGTGCCAGCTCACCACTGGGGCATAGCAATCAGCCCCAGCATTTT	CASSPLGHSNQPQHF
TRBV6-5	few	TRBJ1-5	.	TGTGCCAGCAGTCCTCCGGGGGAGGGCAATCAGCCCCAGCATTTT	CASSPPGEGNQPQHF
TRBV6-5	many	TRBJ1-5	.	TGTGCCAGCAGTTACGGGCAGGAGGGTCAGCCCCAGCATTTT	CASSYGQEGQPQHF
TRBV11-2	many	TRBJ2-5	.	TGTGCCAGCAGCCGACGGGGAAGCTTCGAGACCCAGTACTTC	CASSRRGSFETQYF
TRBV3-1	.	TRBJ2-5	.	TGTGCCAGCAGCCAAGATCTTTACGGGCGAATTTTCTTC	CASSQDLYGRIFF
TRBV24-1	few	TRBJ1-2	.	TGTGCCACCAGTGCGGGGAGAGATGGCTACACCTTC	CATSAGRDGYTF
TRBV7-3	many	TRBJ2-1	TRBD2	TGTGCCAGCAGCTTCACCGGGACTAGCTTGTACAATGAGCAGTTCTTC	CASSFTGTSLYNEQFF
TRBV11-2	.	TRBJ1-1	.	TGTGCCAGCAGCAAGGAGCGCATGAACACTGAAGCTTTCTTT	CASSKERMNTEAFF
TRBV7-8	many	TRBJ2-3	TRBD2	TGTGCCAGCAGCTTAGGTGCGACAGCGGGAACAGATACGCAGTATTTT	CASSLGATAGTDTQYF
TRBV7-8	many	TRBJ2-7	.	TGTGCCAGCAGCCGTTATGTTAGCGGAAGCTCCTACGAGCAGTACTTC	CASSRYVSGSSYEQYF
TRBV5-4	.	TRBJ1-1	.	TGTGCCAGCAGCTTGGCACTGGGCCGGGGGACTGAAGCTTTCTTT	CASSLALGRGTEAFF
TRBV2	many	TRBJ1-6	.	TGTGCCAGCAGTGGATTCGGCTCTAATTCACCCCTCCACTTT	CASSGFGSNSPLHF
TRBV28	few	TRBJ2-6	TRBD1	TGTGCCAGCAAATTCCAGGGGGCCGGGGCCAACGTCCTGACTTTC	CASKFQGAGANVLTF
TRBV28	few	TRBJ2-2	TRBD1	TGTGCCAGCAGTAGGACAGGACAGAACACCGGGGAGCTGTTTTTT	CASSRTGQNTGELFF
TRBV5-6	.	TRBJ2-1	.	TGTGCCAGCAGCTTGGGCGGGGGCGAGCAGTTCTTC	CASSLGGGEQFF
TRBV7-3	many	TRBJ2-7	.	TGTGCCAGCAGCTTAGGCCAGGGGCCCGCAGGGTACGAGCAGTACTTC	CASSLGQGPAGYEQYF
TRBV20-1	.	TRBJ2-3	TRBD2	TGCAGTGCCAAGACTAGCGGATACACAGATACGCAGTATTTT	CSAKTSGYTDTQYF
TRBV19	.	TRBJ1-1	.	TGTGCCAGTAGGCCTAGTCTTACAGGGCGGCACACTGAAGCTTTCTTT	CASRPSLTGRHTEAFF
TRBV7-9	many	TRBJ2-5	TRBD2	TGTGCCACGGAGGAGCGGGGGCAAGAGACCCAGTACTTC	CATEERGQETQYF
TRBV10-3	few	TRBJ1-2	.	TGTGCCATCAGTGGGGCAGGGAATAACTATGGCTACACCTTC	CAISGAGNNYGYTF
TRBV6-1	many	TRBJ2-2	.	TGTGCCAGCTCAGGGACAAACACCGGGGAGCTGTTTTTT	CASSGTNTGELFF
TRBV15	.	TRBJ1-2	.	TGTGCCACCAGCAGAGATAATCGGATTTACTATGGCTACACCTTC	CATSRDNRIYYGYTF
TRBV29-1	.	TRBJ1-1	.	TGCAGCGCTGTCGGGACACCTGAAGCTTTCTTT	CSAVGTPEAFF
TRBV10-3	many	TRBJ1-2	.	TGTGCCATCAGTGCGCAGGTCAGCAACTATGGCTACACCTTC	CAISAQVSNYGYTF
TRBV12-5	.	TRBJ2-1	.	TGTGCTAGTGCCTCGGGACTGGCCTACAATGAGCAGTTCTTC	CASASGLAYNEQFF
TRBV7-3	.	TRBJ2-1	.	TGTGCCAGCAGCTTATTGCCGAAAGGACAGATGTTCTTC	CASSLLPKGQMFF
TRBV4-1	few	TRBJ1-1	.	TGCGCCAGCAGCCAAGTCGGGACCGGGGGAGCTTTCTTT	CASSQVGTGGAFF
TRBV6-2/TRBV6-3	many	TRBJ2-5	TRBD1	TGTGCCAGCAGTCCAATAAAAGGACAGGACCAGACCCAGTACTTC	CASSPIKGQDQTQYF
TRBV5-1	.	TRBJ1-1	.	TGCGCCAGCAGCTTGGCCAGGGCGCCGACTGAAGCTTTCTTT	CASSLARAPTEAFF